This T cell receptor beta chain stems from a study of T cells in tuberculosis. Overall study: The T cells targeted glucose monomycolate, a mycobacterial lipid, via CD1B. Study-wide results and limits: A GMM-specific repertoire classifier reached roughly 90% accuracy, AUROC approximately 0.9.

This clone was seen a single time. Its target is unknown. Germline CDR1 SGDLS, CDR2 YYNGEE. Unmatched junction bases numbered 6, after V lost 0 bases and J lost 3 bases. The CDR3 extends over 15 amino acids. Adolescents were screened for latent TB by skin test and IGRA. Method: immunoSEQ multiplex PCR; TCRdb's copy keeps in-frame clones and lacks some. The profile shows around 45,000 clones, approximately 94% of them singletons. The clonotype was recovered from a donor aged 10-29 years with latent tuberculosis or without tuberculosis infection. Some clones in this sample may be carry-over from other donors' samples. The chain is built from TRBV9 and TRBJ2-7, with 7 bases matching TRBD1. Sample: PBMCs. The CDR3 region has the DNA TGTGCCAGCAGCGTAGGACAGGGCTTATTCTACGAGCAGTACTTC. This sequence encodes CASSVGQGLFYEQYF. The whole variable domain, remainder taken from reference TRBV9 and TRBJ2-7, is DSGVTQTPKHLITATGQRVTLRCSPRSGDLSVYWYQQSLDQGLQFLIQYYNGEERAKGNILERFSAQQFPDLHSELNLSSLELGDSALYFCASSVGQGLFYEQYFGPGTRLTVT.